Listed below are T cell receptor beta chains from one sample, sequenced in a study of tumor-infiltrating lymphocytes in primary liver carcinoma. MiXCR was run by TCRdb on the multiplex PCR reads, yielding one entry per CDR3 protein. The sample records approximately 54,000 distinct CDR3 sequences, around three quarters being singletons. The sequenced material came from liver tumor tissue from sampling region 2. All receptors derive from a man aged 40-50 years with primary liver carcinoma and hepatitis B virus infection. Each CDR3 is given with its conserved first and last residue. The D gene is left open where the match is weak. Part of the rows lack a size; the others show once, few, many or a class for expanded clones.

>TRBJ2-1|many|18|TRBV5-1|.
TGCGCCAGCAGCCCGCTTACCGGCGGCGGTAGCTCCTACAATGAGCAGTTCTTC
CASSPLTGGGSSYNEQFF
>TRBJ2-1|.|13|TRBV29-1|.
TGCAGAGTCAACCCAAACTCCTACAATGAGCAGTTCTTC
CRVNPNSYNEQFF
>TRBJ2-5|.|14|TRBV11-3|TRBD1
TGTGCCGACAGACCCGGGACAGCGCATGGTACCCAGTACTTC
CADRPGTAHGTQYF
>TRBJ2-7|.|15|TRBV4-2|.
TGTGCCAGCAGCCATGTGTCCTCCCCTCAATGCGAGCAGTACTTC
CASSHVSSPQCEQYF
>TRBJ1-2|few|14|TRBV5-5|.
TGTGCCAGCAGCTCGGACGGCGCGAACTATGGCTACACCTTC
CASSSDGANYGYTF
>TRBJ2-2|few|17|TRBV7-8|TRBD2
TGTGTCAGCAGCTCCCTTGCCAGTGGAGGGAGGGGCGGGGAGCTGTTTTTT
CVSSSLASGGRGGELFF
>TRBJ2-3|.|16|TRBV20-1|TRBD1
TGCAGTGCTAGAGATCTGCAGGGGGTTTTCACAGATACGAAGTATTTT
CSARDLQGVFTDTKYF
>TRBJ2-7|many|13|TRBV7-2|.
TGTGCCAGCAGCTTAGCGGGAGGCTACGAGCAGTACTTC
CASSLAGGYEQYF
>TRBJ2-3|.|13|TRBV7-2|.
TGTGCCAGCAGCTGGCGGGACACAGATACGCAGTATTTT
CASSWRDTDTQYF
>TRBJ2-6|.|14|TRBV6-5|.
TGTACCAGCAGAGGTAACTCTGGGGCCAACGTCCTGACTTTC
CTSRGNSGANVLTF
>TRBJ2-1|medium-sized|14|TRBV11-2|TRBD2
TGTGCCAGCAGCCAGACTAGCGTGTACAATGAGCAGTTCTTC
CASSQTSVYNEQFF
>TRBJ2-2|.|14|TRBV4-1|TRBD2
TGCGCCAGCAGCCAGGGACTATACACCGGGGAGCTGTTTTTT
CASSQGLYTGELFF
>TRBJ2-7|.|16|TRBV11-2|.
TGTGCCAGAAGCCCCCATCGTACAGGGTACGTCTACGAGCAGTACTTC
CARSPHRTGYVYEQYF
>TRBJ1-4|.|14|TRBV6-5|TRBD1
TGTGCCAGCAGTGAAGAGGGGGCCGAGGAGAAACTATTTTTT
CASSEEGAEEKLFF
>TRBJ2-6|.|16|TRBV5-1|TRBD1
TGCGCCAGCAGCAGGACAGGGGGCACTGGGGCCAACGTCCTGACATTC
CASSRTGGTGANVLTF
>TRBJ2-7|.|14|TRBV10-3|TRBD1
TGTGCCATCAGTGCCAGACAGGGGAAACACAAGCAGTACTTC
CAISARQGKHKQYF
>TRBJ2-7|.|15|TRBV28|TRBD1
TGTGCTAGCAGCCCACATAGGGGGCAACCTTACGAGCAGTACTTC
CASSPHRGQPYEQYF
>TRBJ1-2|few|13|TRBV4-1|.
TGCGTCAGTAGCCAAGTAACTAACTATGGCTACACCTTC
CVSSQVTNYGYTF
>TRBJ2-7|few|16|TRBV29-1|.
TGCAGCGTTGAAGCCCGGATAGGAACCTCCCCATACGAGCAGTACTTC
CSVEARIGTSPYEQYF
>TRBJ2-7|.|13|TRBV11-2|.
TGTGCCAGCGGCAGCGGATCTTTATGGGAGCAGCACTTC
CASGSGSLWEQHF
>TRBJ2-3|.|15|TRBV5-1|TRBD2
TGCGCCAGCAGCTTAGTGGGAGGGTGCACAGATACGCAGTATTTT
CASSLVGGCTDTQYF
>TRBJ2-7|.|15|TRBV6-1|TRBD2
TGTGTCAGCAGTGAATGGATTAGCGGGAACGACGAGCAGTATTTC
CVSSEWISGNDEQYF
>TRBJ2-3|.|22|TRBV6-1|.
TGTGCCAGCAGCCCGGACAGGGTCCGTTGGGGTTTGGCGGGAGCTCGGGCGGATACGCAGTATTTC
CASSPDRVRWGLAGARADTQYF
>TRBJ2-2|.|13|TRBV11-1|.
TGTGCCAGCAGCTTTCTAGCAGGCAGGGACCTGTTTTTT
CASSFLAGRDLFF
>TRBJ2-1|.|16|TRBV10-2|.
TGCGCCAGCAATCTCACTACCGTGAGCTCCTACAATGAGCAGCTCTTC
CASNLTTVSSYNEQLF
>TRBJ2-1|medium-sized|13|TRBV5-4|.
TGTGCCGGTGAGTGGTACTCCTACAATGAGCAGTTCTTC
CAGEWYSYNEQFF
>TRBJ2-4|.|16|TRBV28|TRBD2
TGTGCCAGCAGTCCCCCCGAGACTAGCGGCAAAAACATTCAGTACTTC
CASSPPETSGKNIQYF
>TRBJ2-2|medium-sized|17|TRBV11-2|TRBD2
TGTGCCAGCAGCGGAGGACTAGCGGAGCGGAACACCGGGGAGCTGTTTTTT
CASSGGLAERNTGELFF
>TRBJ1-1|.|13|TRBV29-1|.
TGTAGCGTTGAAGACGACGGGGACACTGAAGCTTTCTTT
CSVEDDGDTEAFF
>TRBJ2-3|.|15|TRBV10-1|.
TGCGCCAGCAGTGTAACCGGGACATGGACCGATATGCAGTATTTT
CASSVTGTWTDMQYF
>TRBJ2-6|once|16|TRBV11-2|.
TGTCTCAGCAGCTTATCGCGGGGAAGAGGGGCCAATGTCCTGACTTTC
CLSSLSRGRGANVLTF
>TRBJ2-3|.|17|TRBV11-2|.
TGCGCCAGCAACCTAGTCGGCGCGGGGTCGGGTGAAGATACGCAGTATTTT
CASNLVGAGSGEDTQYF
>TRBJ1-6|few|16|TRBV6-1|TRBD1
TGTGCCAGCAGTGAACTCTGGACAGGCTTAGATTCACTCCTCCACTTT
CASSELWTGLDSLLHF
>TRBJ1-2|many|14|TRBV14|.
TGTGCCAGCAGCCAAGTCGGGGGTGACTATGGCTACACCTTC
CASSQVGGDYGYTF
>TRBJ2-1|.|16|TRBV11-2|TRBD1
TGTGCCAGCAGCTTAGGGTGGACAGGGGGCATCAATGAGCAGTTCTTC
CASSLGWTGGINEQFF
>TRBJ1-5|once|13|TRBV7-8|.
TGTGCCAGCAGGTTAGATCTGGATCAGCCCCAGCATTTT
CASRLDLDQPQHF